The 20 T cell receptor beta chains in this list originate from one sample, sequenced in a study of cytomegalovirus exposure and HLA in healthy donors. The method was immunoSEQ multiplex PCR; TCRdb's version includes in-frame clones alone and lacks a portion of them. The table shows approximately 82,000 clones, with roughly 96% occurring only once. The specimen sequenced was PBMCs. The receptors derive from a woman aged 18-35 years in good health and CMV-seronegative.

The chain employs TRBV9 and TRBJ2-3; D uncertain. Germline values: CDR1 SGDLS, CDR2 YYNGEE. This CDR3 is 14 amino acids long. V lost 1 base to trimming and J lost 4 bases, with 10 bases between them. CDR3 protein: CASSVSIRADTQYF. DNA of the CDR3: TGTGCCAGCAGCGTATCAATTCGCGCAGATACGCAGTATTTT.

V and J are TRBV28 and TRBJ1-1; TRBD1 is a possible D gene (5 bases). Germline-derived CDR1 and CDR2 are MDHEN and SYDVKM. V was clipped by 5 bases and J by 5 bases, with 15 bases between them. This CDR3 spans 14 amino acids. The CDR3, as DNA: TGTGCCAGCAGTACCCGGCGGGGGGGAACTGAAGCTTTCTTT. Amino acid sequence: CASSTRRGGTEAFF. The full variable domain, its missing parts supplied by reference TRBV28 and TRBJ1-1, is DVKVTQSSRYLVKRTGEKVFLECVQDMDHENMFWYRQDPGLGLRLIYFSYDVKMKEKGDIPEGYSVSREKKERFSLILESASTNQTSMYLCASSTRRGGTEAFFGQGTRLTVV.

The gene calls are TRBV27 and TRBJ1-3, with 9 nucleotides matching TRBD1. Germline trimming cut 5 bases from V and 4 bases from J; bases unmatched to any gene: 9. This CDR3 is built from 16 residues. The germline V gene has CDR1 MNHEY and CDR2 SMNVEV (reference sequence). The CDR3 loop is CASSPDRGERGNTIYF. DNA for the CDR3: TGTGCCAGCAGTCCTGACAGGGGGGAAAGGGGAAACACCATATATTTT.

CDR3: CASSLGGREKLFF. The CDR3 nucleotides are TGTGCCAGCAGTTTGGGGGGGCGAGAAAAACTGTTTTTT. The J gene is TRBJ1-4, the V gene TRBV27; TRBD1 is a possible D gene (6 bases). The V end lost 3 bases, the J end lost 8 bases, and 10 bases lay between the germline ends. CDR1 is MNHEY and CDR2 is SMNVEV in the germline V gene (reference sequence). The CDR3 loop spans 13 amino acids.

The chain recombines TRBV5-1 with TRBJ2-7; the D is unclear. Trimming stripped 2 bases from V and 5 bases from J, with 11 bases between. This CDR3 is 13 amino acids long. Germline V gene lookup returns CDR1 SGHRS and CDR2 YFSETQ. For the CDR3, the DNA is TGCGCCAGCAGCTTTCCAGGAACGGACGAGCAGTACTTC. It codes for CASSFPGTDEQYF.

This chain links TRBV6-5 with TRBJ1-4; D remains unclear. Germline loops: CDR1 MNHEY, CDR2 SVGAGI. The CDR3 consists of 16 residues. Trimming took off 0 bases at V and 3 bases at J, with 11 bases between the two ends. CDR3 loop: CASSYSTPAANEKLFF. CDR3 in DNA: TGTGCCAGCAGTTACTCCACGCCGGCGGCTAATGAAAAACTGTTTTTT.

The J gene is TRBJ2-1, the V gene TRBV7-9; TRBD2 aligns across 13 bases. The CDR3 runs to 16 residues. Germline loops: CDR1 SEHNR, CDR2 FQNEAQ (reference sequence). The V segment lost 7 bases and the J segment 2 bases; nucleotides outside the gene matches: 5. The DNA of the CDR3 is TGTGCCAGCATCCCGACTAGCGGGGGGACCTACAATGAGCAGTTCTTC. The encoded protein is CASIPTSGGTYNEQFF.

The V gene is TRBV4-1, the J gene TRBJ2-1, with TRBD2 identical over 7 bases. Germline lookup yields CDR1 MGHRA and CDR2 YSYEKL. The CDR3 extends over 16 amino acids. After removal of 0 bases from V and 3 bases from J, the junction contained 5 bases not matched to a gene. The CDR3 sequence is CASSQEGGGFYNEQFF. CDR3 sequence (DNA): TGCGCCAGCAGCCAAGAGGGGGGAGGGTTCTACAATGAGCAGTTCTTC.

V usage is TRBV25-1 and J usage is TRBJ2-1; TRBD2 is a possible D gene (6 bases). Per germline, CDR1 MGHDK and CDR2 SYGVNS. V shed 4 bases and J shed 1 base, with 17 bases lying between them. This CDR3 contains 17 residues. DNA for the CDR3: TGTGCCAGCAGTGGGTTCGGGGGAGTCTTATCCTACAATGAGCAGTTCTTC. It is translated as CASSGFGGVLSYNEQFF.

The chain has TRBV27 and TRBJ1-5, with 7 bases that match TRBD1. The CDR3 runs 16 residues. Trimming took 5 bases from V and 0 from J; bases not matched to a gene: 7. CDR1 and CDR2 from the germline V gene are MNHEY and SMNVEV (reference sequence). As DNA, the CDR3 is TGTGCCAGCAGTCCCTACAGGGGAGGTAGCAATCAGCCCCAGCATTTT. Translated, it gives CASSPYRGGSNQPQHF.

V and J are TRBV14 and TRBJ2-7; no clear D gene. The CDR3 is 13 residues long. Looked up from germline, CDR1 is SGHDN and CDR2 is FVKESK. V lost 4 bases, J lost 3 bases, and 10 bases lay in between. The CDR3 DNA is TGTGCCAGCAGCCCCATGTCGGGCTACGAGCAGTACTTC. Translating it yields CASSPMSGYEQYF.

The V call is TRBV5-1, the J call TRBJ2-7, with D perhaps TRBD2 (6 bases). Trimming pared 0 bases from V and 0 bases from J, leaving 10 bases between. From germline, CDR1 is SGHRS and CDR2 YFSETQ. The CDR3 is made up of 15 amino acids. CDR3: CASSLGLGFSYEQYF. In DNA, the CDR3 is TGCGCCAGCAGCTTGGGACTAGGGTTCTCCTACGAGCAGTACTTC.

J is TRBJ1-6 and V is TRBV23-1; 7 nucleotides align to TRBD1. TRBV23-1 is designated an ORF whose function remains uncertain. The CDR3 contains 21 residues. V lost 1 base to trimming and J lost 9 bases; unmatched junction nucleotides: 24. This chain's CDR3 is CASSQFYKKGTVAPRRSPLHF. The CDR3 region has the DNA TGCGCCAGCAGTCAATTTTATAAGAAGGGGACAGTTGCTCCCAGGCGTTCACCCCTCCACTTT.

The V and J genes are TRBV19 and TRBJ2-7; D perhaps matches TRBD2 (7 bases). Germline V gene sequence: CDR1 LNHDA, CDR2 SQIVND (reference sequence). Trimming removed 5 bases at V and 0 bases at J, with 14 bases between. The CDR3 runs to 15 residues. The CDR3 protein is CASSFAGALSYEQYF. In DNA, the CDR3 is TGTGCCAGTAGTTTCGCGGGGGCGCTCTCCTACGAGCAGTACTTC.

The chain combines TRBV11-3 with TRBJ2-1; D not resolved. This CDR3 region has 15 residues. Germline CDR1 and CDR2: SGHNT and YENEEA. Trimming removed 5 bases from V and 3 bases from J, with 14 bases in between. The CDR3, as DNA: TGTGCCAGCAGCCACGACTCCACAATCTACAATGAGCAGTTCTTC. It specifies CASSHDSTIYNEQFF. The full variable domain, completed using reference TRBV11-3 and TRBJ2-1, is EAGVVQSPRYKIIEKKQPVAFWCNPISGHNTLYWYLQNLGQGPELLIRYENEEAVDDSQLPKDRFSAERLKGVDSTLKIQPAELGDSAVYLCASSHDSTIYNEQFFGPGTRLTVL.

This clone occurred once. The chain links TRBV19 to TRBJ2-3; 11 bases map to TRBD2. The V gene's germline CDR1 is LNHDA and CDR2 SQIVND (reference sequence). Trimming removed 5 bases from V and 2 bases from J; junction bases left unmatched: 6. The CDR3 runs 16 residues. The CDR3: CASSALAGGPTDTQYF. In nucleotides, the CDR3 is TGTGCCAGTAGTGCCTTAGCGGGGGGGCCCACAGATACGCAGTATTTT.

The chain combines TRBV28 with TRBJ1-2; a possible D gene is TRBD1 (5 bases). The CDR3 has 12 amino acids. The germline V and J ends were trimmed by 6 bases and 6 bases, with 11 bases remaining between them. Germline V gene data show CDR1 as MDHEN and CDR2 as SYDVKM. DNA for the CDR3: TGTGCCAGCAGAGTATTAGGGGATGGCTACACCTTC. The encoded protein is CASRVLGDGYTF.

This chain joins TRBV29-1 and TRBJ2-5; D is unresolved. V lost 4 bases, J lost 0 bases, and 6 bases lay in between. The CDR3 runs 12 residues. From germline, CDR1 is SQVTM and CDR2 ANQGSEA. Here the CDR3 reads CSVVRYQETQYF. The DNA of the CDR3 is TGCAGCGTTGTCCGGTACCAAGAGACCCAGTACTTC.

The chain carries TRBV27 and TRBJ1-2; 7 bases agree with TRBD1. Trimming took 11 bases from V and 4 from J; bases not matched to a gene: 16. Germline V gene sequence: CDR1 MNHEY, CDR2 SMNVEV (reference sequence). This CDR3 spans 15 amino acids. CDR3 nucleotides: TGTGCCGCCCGAAGGACAGGCAGCCTATCCTATGGCTACACCTTC. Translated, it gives CAARRTGSLSYGYTF.

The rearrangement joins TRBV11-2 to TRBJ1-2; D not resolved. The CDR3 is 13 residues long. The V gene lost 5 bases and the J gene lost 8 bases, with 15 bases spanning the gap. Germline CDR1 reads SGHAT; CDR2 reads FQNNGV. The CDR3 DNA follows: TGTGCCAGCAGCCGGAGGGAAGGCAGCGGCTACACCTTC. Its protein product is CASSRREGSGYTF.